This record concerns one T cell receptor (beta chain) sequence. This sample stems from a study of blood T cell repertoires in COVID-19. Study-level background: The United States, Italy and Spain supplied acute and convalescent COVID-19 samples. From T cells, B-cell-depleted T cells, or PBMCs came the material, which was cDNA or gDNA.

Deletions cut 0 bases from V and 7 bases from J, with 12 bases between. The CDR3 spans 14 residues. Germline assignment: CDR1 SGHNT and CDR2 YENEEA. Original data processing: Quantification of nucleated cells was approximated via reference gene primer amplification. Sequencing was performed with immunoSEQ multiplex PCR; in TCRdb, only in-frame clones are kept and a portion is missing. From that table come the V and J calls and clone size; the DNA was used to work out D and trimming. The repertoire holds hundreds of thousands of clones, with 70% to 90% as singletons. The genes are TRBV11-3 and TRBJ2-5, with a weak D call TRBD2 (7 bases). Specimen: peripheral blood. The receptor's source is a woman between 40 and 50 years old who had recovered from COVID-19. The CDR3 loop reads CASSLDRRGGTQYF. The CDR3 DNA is TGTGCCAGCAGCTTAGATAGGAGGGGGGGGACCCAGTACTTC.